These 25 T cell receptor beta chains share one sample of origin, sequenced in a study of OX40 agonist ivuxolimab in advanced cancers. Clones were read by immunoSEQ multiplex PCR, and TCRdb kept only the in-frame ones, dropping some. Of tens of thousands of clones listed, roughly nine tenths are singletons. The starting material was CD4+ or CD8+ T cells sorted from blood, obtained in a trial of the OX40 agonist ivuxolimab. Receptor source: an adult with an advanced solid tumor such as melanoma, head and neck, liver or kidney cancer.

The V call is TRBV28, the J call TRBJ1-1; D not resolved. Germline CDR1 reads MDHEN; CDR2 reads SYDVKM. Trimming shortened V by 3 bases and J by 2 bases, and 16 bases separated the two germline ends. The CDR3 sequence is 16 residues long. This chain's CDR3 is CASSLSDGPLNTEAFF. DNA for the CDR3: TGTGCCAGCAGTTTGAGTGACGGACCTTTAAACACTGAAGCTTTCTTT.

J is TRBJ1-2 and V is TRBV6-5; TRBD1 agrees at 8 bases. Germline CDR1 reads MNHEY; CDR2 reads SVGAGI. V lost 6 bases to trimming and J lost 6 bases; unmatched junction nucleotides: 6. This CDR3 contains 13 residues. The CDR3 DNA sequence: TGTGCCAGCAGCCCAACAGGGGGGAATGGCTACACCTTC. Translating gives CASSPTGGNGYTF.

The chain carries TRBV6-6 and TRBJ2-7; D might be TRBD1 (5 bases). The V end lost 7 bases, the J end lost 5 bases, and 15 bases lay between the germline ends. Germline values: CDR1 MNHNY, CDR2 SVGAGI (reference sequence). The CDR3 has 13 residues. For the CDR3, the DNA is TGTGCCAGCAACAAGGGGCAGACAAACGAGCAGTACTTC. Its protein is CASNKGQTNEQYF.

The CDR3 DNA sequence: TGTGCCAGCAGCTTAGAATACAGGGGCCTTGGCGGCTACACCTTC. It translates to CASSLEYRGLGGYTF. The chain has TRBV11-2 and TRBJ1-2, with 7 bases aligning to TRBD1. Germline V gene lookup returns CDR1 SGHAT and CDR2 FQNNGV. This CDR3 is 15 amino acids long. Germline trimming cut 0 bases from V and 8 bases from J; bases unmatched to any gene: 9.

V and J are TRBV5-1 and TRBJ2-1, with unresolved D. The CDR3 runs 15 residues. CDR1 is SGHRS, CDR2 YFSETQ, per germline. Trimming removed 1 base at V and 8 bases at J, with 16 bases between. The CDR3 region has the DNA TGCGCCAGCAGCTTGCCACCGGCGAAGGGCGATGAGCAGTTCTTC. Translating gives CASSLPPAKGDEQFF.

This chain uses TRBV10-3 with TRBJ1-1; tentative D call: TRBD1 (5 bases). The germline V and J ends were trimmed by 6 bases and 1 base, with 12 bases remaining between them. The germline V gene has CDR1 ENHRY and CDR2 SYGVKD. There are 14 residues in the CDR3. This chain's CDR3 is CAISAQTGNTEAFF. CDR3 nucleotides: TGTGCCATCAGCGCCCAAACAGGGAACACTGAAGCTTTCTTT.

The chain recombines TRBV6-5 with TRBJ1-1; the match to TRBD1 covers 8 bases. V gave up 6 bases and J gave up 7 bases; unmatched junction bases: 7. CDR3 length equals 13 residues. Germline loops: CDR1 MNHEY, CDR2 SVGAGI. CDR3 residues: CASSKQGVVEAFF. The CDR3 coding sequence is TGTGCCAGCAGCAAACAGGGGGTGGTTGAAGCTTTCTTT.

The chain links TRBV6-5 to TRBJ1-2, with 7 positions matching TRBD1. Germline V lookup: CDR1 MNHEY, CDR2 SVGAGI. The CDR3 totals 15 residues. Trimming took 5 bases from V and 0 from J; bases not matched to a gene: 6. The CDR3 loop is CASSRYRGPNYGYTF. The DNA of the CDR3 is TGTGCCAGCAGTCGTTACAGGGGCCCTAACTATGGCTACACCTTC.

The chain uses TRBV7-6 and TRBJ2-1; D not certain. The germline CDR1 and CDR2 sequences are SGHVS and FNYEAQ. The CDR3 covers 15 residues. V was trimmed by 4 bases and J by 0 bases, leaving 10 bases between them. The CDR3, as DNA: TGTGCCAGCAGCTCCCGCCAGAGCTCCTACAATGAGCAGTTCTTC. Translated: CASSSRQSSYNEQFF.

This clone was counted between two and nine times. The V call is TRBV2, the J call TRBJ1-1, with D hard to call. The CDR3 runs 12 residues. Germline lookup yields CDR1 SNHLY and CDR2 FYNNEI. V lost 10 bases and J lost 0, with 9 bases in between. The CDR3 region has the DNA TGTGCCAAGCAGGTATTGAACACTGAAGCTTTCTTT. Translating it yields CAKQVLNTEAFF.

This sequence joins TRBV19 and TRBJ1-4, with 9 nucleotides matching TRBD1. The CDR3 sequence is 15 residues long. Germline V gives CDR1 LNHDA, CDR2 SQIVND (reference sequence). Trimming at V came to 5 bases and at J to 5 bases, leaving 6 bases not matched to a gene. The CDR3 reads CASSGAGTGNEKLFF. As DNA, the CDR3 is TGTGCCAGTAGTGGGGCCGGGACAGGGAATGAAAAACTGTTTTTT. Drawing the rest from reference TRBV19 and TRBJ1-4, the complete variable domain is DGGITQSPKYLFRKEGQNVTLSCEQNLNHDAMYWYRQDPGQGLRLIYYSQIVNDFQKGDIAEGYSVSREKKESFPLTVTSAQKNPTAFYLCASSGAGTGNEKLFFGSGTQLSVL.

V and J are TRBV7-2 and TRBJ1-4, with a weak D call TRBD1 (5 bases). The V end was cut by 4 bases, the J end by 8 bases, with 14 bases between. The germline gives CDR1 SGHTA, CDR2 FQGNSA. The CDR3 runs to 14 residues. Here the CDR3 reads CASSSGTRGEKLFF. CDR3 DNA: TGTGCCAGCAGCTCCGGGACGCGAGGCGAAAAACTGTTTTTT.

DNA for the CDR3: TGCAGCGTTGAAACCGGGGTGCCGAATTCACCCCTCCACTTT. It yields the protein CSVETGVPNSPLHF. The V call is TRBV29-1, the J call TRBJ1-6; no clear D. The CDR3 has 14 amino acids. V shed 2 bases and J shed 7 bases, with 12 bases lying between them. Germline V CDR1 and CDR2: SQVTM, ANQGSEA.

This CDR3 reads CASSQGRPSTDTQYF. CDR3 DNA: TGTGCCAGCAGCCAAGGGCGGCCTAGCACAGATACGCAGTATTTT. The chain carries TRBV14 and TRBJ2-3; D not certain. Germline V gives CDR1 SGHDN, CDR2 FVKESK. The V gene lost 1 base and the J gene lost 0 bases, with 8 bases spanning the gap. The CDR3 is 15 amino acids.

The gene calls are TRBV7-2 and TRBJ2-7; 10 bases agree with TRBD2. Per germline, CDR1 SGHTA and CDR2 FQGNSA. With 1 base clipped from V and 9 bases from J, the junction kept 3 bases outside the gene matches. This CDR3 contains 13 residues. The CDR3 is CASSLVTSGLQYF. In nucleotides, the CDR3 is TGTGCCAGCAGCTTAGTGACTAGCGGGCTGCAGTACTTC.

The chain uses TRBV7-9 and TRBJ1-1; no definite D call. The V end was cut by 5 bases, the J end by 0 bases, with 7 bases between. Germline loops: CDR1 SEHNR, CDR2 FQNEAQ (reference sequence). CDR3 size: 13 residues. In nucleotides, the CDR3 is TGTGCCAGCAGCGTGACGGTGAACACTGAAGCTTTCTTT. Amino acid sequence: CASSVTVNTEAFF.

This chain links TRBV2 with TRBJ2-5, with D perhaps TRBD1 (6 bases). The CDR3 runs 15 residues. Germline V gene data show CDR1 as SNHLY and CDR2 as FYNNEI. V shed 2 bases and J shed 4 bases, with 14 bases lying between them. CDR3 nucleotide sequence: TGTGCCAGCAGTGAAAGGACATCACAGGGAGAGACCCAGTACTTC. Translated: CASSERTSQGETQYF.

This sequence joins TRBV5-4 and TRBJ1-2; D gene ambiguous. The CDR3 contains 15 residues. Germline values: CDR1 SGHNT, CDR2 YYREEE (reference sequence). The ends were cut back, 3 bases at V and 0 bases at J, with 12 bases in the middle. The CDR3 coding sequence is TGTGCCAGCAGCTCCGGAGCAGGAACTAACTATGGCTACACCTTC. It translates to CASSSGAGTNYGYTF.

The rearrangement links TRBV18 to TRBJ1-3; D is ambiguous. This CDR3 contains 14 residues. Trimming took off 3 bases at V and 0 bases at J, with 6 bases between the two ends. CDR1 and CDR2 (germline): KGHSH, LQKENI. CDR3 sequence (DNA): TGTGCCAGCTCACCGGAGACCTCTGGAAACACCATATATTTT. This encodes CASSPETSGNTIYF.

The CDR3 loop is CASSLTGGITDTQYF. The CDR3 coding sequence is TGTGCCAGCAGCTTAACAGGCGGGATCACAGATACGCAGTATTTT. This chain connects TRBV7-3 to TRBJ2-3; tentatively, D is TRBD2 (6 bases). The CDR3 consists of 15 residues. The germline V and J ends were trimmed by 0 bases and 2 bases, with 9 bases remaining between them. The germline V gene has CDR1 SGHTA and CDR2 FQGTGA.

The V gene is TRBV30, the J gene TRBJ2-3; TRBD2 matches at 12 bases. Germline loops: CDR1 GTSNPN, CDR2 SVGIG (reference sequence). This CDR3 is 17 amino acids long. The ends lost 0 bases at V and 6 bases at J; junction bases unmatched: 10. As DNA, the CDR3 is TGTGCCTGGAGTGTACGGAGACTAGCGGGAGTAGGCGATACGCAGTATTTT. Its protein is CAWSVRRLAGVGDTQYF.

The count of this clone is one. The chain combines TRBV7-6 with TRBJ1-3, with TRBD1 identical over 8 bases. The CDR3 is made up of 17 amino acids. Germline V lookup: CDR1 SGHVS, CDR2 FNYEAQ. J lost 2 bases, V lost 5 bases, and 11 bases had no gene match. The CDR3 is CASSAIPGQDAGNTIYF. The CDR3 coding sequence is TGTGCCAGCAGCGCGATTCCGGGACAGGACGCTGGAAACACCATATATTTT.

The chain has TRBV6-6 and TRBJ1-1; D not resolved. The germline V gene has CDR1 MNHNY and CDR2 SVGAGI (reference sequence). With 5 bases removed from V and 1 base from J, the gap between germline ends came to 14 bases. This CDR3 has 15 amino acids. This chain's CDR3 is CASSIFSTGNTEAFF. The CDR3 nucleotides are TGTGCCAGCAGTATCTTCTCGACGGGGAACACTGAAGCTTTCTTT.

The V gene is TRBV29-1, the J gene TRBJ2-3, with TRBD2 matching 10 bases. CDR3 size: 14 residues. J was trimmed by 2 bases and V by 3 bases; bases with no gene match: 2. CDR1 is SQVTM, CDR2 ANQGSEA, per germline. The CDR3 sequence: CSVDLAGVTDTQYF. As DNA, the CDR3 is TGCAGCGTTGATCTAGCGGGGGTCACAGATACGCAGTATTTT.

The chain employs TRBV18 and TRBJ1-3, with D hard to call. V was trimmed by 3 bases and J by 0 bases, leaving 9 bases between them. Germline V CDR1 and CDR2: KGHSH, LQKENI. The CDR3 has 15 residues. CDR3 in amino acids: CASSPRADSGNTIYF. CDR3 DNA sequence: TGTGCCAGCTCACCCCGGGCGGACTCTGGAAACACCATATATTTT.